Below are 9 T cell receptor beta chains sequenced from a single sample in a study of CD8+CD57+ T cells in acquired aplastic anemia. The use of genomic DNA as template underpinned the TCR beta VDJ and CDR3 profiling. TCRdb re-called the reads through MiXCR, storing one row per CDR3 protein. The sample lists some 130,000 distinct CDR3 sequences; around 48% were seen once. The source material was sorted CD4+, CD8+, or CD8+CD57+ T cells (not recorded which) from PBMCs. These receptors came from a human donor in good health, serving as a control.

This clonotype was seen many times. CDR3 bases: TGTGCCAGCAGACCGCCGGGCGGGGGGGTCGAGGAGACCCAGTACTTC. As protein: CASRPPGGGVEETQYF. The chain employs TRBV7-2 and TRBJ2-5; 9 nucleotides line up with TRBD2. The CDR3 runs 16 residues. With V trimmed by 6 bases and J by 5 bases, 13 bases remained unmatched. Germline CDR1 reads SGHTA; CDR2 reads FQGNSA. Filled out from reference TRBV7-2 and TRBJ2-5, the complete variable domain reads GAGVSQSPSNKVTEKGKDVELRCDPISGHTALYWYRQSLGQGLEFLIYFQGNSAPDKSGLPSDRFSAERTGGSVSTLTIQRTQQEDSAVYLCASRPPGGGVEETQYFGPGTRLLVL.

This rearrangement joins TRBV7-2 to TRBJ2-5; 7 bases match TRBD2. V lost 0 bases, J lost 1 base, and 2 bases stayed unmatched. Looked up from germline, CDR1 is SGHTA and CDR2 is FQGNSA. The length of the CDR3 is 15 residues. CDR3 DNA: TGTGCCAGCAGCTTAGCGGGGGGGAGCCAAGAGACCCAGTACTTC. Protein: CASSLAGGSQETQYF.

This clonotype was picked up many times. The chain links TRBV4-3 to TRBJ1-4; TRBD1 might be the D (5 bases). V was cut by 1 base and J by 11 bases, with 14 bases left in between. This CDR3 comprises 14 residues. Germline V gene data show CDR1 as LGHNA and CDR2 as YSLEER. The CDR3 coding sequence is TGCGCCAGCAGCCAAGTGGGACCTCAGTCGAAACTGTTTTTT. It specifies CASSQVGPQSKLFF.

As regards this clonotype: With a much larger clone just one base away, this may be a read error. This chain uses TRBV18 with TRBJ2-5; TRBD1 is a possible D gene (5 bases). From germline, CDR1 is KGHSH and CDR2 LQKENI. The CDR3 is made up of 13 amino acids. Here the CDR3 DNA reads TGTGCCAGCTCACGACAGTTTCAAGGGACCCAGTACTTC. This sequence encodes CASSRQFQGTQYF. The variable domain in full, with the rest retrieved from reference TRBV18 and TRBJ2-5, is NAGVMQNPRHLVRRRGQEARLRCSPMKGHSHVYWYRQLPEEGLKFMVYLQKENIIDESGMPKERFSAEFPKEGPSILRIQQVVRGDSAAYFCASSRQFQGTQYFGPGTRLLVL.

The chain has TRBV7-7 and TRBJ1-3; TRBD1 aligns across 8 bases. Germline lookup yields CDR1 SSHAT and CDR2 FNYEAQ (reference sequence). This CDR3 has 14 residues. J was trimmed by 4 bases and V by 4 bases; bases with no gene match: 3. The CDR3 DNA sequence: TGTGCCAGCAGCTATGGACAGGGAGGAAACACCATATATTTT. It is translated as CASSYGQGGNTIYF.

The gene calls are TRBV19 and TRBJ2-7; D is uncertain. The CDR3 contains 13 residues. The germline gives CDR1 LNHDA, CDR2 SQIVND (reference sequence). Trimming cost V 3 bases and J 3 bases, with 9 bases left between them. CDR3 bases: TGTGCCAGTAGTATTGGACGGTACTACGAGCAGTACTTC. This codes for CASSIGRYYEQYF.

In DNA form, the CDR3 reads TGTGCCAGTAGTTTCTTGACCGGGACAGGGGGTACAGGTGACTATGGCTACACCTTC. Amino acids: CASSFLTGTGGTGDYGYTF. The chain couples TRBV25-1 to TRBJ1-2, with 11 bases that match TRBD1. In germline, CDR1 is MGHDK, CDR2 SYGVNS. With 9 bases clipped from V and 3 bases from J, the junction kept 21 bases outside the gene matches. This CDR3 comprises 19 residues.

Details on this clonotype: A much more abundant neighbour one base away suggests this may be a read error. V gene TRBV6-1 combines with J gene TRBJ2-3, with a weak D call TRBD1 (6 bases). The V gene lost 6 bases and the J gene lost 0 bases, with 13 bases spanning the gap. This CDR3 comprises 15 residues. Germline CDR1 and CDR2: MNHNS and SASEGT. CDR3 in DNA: TGTGCCAGCAGACCTCGACAGGCTAGCACAGATACGCAGTATTTT. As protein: CASRPRQASTDTQYF.

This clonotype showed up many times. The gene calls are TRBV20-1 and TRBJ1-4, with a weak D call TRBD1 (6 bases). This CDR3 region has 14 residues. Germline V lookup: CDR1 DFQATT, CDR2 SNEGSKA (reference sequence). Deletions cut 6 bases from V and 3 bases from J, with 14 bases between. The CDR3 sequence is CSARRGAANEKLFF. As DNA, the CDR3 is TGCAGTGCCCGTAGGGGGGCGGCTAATGAAAAACTGTTTTTT.